The sample holds one count of the clone carrying this T cell receptor beta chain. Antigen specificity is unknown. Its ends do not fully match the called genes, so a read error is possible. The sample is drawn from a study of identical twins' blood T cells. Germline CDR1 and CDR2: SEHNR and FQNEAQ (reference sequence). The CDR3 runs 13 residues. Both ends of each TCR cDNA library bore sample-specific barcodes. Per the study methods: Clonotypes per individual ranged from about 85,000 to nearly 500,000. TCRdb recomputed calls from the 5' RACE reads with MiXCR, one row per CDR3 protein. The V and J calls were not made by the authors but by TCRdb's processing. The sample holds fewer than 450,000 distinct CDR3 sequences; under 30% are singletons and the top ten take about 6%. General study points: Twins shared more top CDR3 clonotypes than unrelated donors did.

The chain employs TRBV7-9 and TRBJ2-1; no clear D gene. The TCR was taken from a woman aged 18 to 55 in good health. Sequenced: PBMCs. This CDR3 is CTSSLASYNEHFF. The CDR3 DNA reads as TGTACCAGCAGCTTAGCCTCCTACAATGAGCATTTCTTC.